What follows are 25 T cell receptor beta chains derived from one specimen sequenced in a study of blood T cell repertoires in COVID-19. Profiled with immunoSEQ multiplex PCR; TCRdb holds only in-frame clones, not every one. The table has about 73,000 clones, around 67% seen once. Sequencing was done on a sample of peripheral blood. These receptors came from a man aged 60 to 75 with acute or convalescent COVID-19.

V usage is TRBV7-9 and J usage is TRBJ2-3; 9 bases fit TRBD2. J lost 6 bases, V lost 1 base, and 11 bases had no gene match. Germline V gene lookup returns CDR1 SEHNR and CDR2 FQNEAQ (reference sequence). The CDR3 is 17 amino acids. CDR3 DNA: TGTGCCAGCAGCTTAGATGTCCTAGCGGGGTCGGCGGATACGCAGTATTTT. Translation gives CASSLDVLAGSADTQYF.

The chain has TRBV6-2 or TRBV6-3 and TRBJ2-7, with TRBD2 matching over 8 bases. CDR1 is MNHEY and CDR2 is SVGEGT in the germline V gene. V was clipped by 5 bases and J by 5 bases; unmatched bases: 8. The CDR3 covers 14 residues. The CDR3 loop is CASSLSGSRNEQYV. CDR3 sequence (DNA): TGTGCCAGCAGTCTAAGCGGGAGTCGGAACGAGCAGTACGTC.

Only a few counts were recorded for this clone. The chain couples TRBV24-1 to TRBJ2-1, with 7 bases identical to TRBD1. Germline lookup yields CDR1 KGHDR and CDR2 SFDVKD. Trimming took 7 bases from V and 6 from J; bases not matched to a gene: 5. The CDR3 consists of 13 residues. The CDR3 DNA is TGTGCCACCAGGGGGGACAGTCCCAATGAGCAGTTCTTC. Amino acid sequence: CATRGDSPNEQFF.

This clone appeared a few times. This chain links TRBV10-3 with TRBJ2-7, with TRBD1 identical over 9 bases. Germline V lookup: CDR1 ENHRY, CDR2 SYGVKD. This CDR3 has 15 residues. J lost 5 bases, V lost 0 bases, and 5 bases had no gene match. CDR3 coding DNA: TGTGCCATCAGTGAGTCGGTTGGGACAGGGAACGAGCAGTACTTC. Its translation is CAISESVGTGNEQYF.

V and J are TRBV28 and TRBJ1-3; 8 bases line up with TRBD1. V shed 5 bases and J 2 bases; nucleotides not matched to a gene: 8. Germline CDR1 and CDR2: MDHEN and SYDVKM. The CDR3 consists of 16 residues. The CDR3 sequence: CASSTTGVTAGNTIYF. The CDR3 DNA reads as TGTGCCAGCAGTACGACAGGGGTTACTGCTGGAAACACCATATATTTT.

This chain uses TRBV29-1 with TRBJ2-3, with a possible D match to TRBD2 (5 bases). V dropped 1 base and J dropped 0 bases, with 5 bases sitting between them. Germline lookup yields CDR1 SQVTM and CDR2 ANQGSEA. This CDR3 region has 13 residues. In DNA form, the CDR3 reads TGCAGCGTTGAAGCGGGAAGCACAGATACGCAGTATTTT. This codes for CSVEAGSTDTQYF.

The chain uses TRBV6-2 or TRBV6-3 and TRBJ2-3; 10 bases map to TRBD2. V shed 2 bases and J 4 bases; nucleotides not matched to a gene: 3. The CDR3 covers 15 residues. The germline gives CDR1 MNHEY, CDR2 SVGEGT. CDR3: CASSYRAGGPDTQYF. The CDR3 DNA follows: TGTGCCAGCAGTTACCGAGCGGGAGGGCCAGATACGCAGTATTTT.

The DNA for the CDR3 is TGTGCCAGTAACCCCCGGGACTTGAACAATGAGCAGTTCTTC. It codes for CASNPRDLNNEQFF. The rearrangement joins TRBV19 to TRBJ2-1; perhaps TRBD2 as D (6 bases). The CDR3 is made up of 14 amino acids. CDR1 is LNHDA and CDR2 is SQIVND in the germline V gene (reference sequence). Trimming took 7 bases from V and 5 from J, leaving 15 bases between them.

This clone was detected once. The chain couples TRBV7-9 to TRBJ1-3; no firm D call. CDR3 length: 12 residues. The V end was cut by 5 bases, the J end by 8 bases, with 10 bases between. CDR1 is SEHNR, CDR2 FQNEAQ, per germline (reference sequence). CDR3 sequence (DNA): TGTGCCAGCAGCCTCCTCCGGGACACCATATATTTT. Translating gives CASSLLRDTIYF.

This chain links TRBV19 with TRBJ2-1; TRBD2 aligns across 13 bases. This CDR3 region has 16 residues. Trimming cost V 3 bases and J 5 bases; bases outside gene matches: 4. CDR1 and CDR2 (germline): LNHDA, SQIVND (reference sequence). This CDR3 reads CASSIWTSGGHNEQFF. The CDR3 region has the DNA TGTGCCAGTAGTATCTGGACTAGCGGGGGCCACAATGAGCAGTTCTTC. Full variable domain (rest looked up from reference TRBV19 and TRBJ2-1): DGGITQSPKYLFRKEGQNVTLSCEQNLNHDAMYWYRQDPGQGLRLIYYSQIVNDFQKGDIAEGYSVSREKKESFPLTVTSAQKNPTAFYLCASSIWTSGGHNEQFFGPGTRLTVL.

The rearrangement uses TRBV5-8 and TRBJ2-3; 11 bases align to TRBD2. V lost 6 bases to trimming and J lost 6 bases; unmatched junction nucleotides: 12. CDR3 length: 16 residues. Germline lookup yields CDR1 SGHTS and CDR2 YDEGEE. The CDR3: CASNTPGLAEEDTQYF. The CDR3, as DNA: TGTGCCAGCAACACCCCGGGACTAGCGGAGGAGGATACGCAGTATTTT.

Points on this clone: This CDR3 fails to terminate in the conserved phenylalanine or tryptophan, so it likely reflects a read error. No DNA is shown, since the ends of the CDR3 on it are uncertain; the CDR3 is the one TCRdb lists. The chain links TRBV12-3 or TRBV12-4 to TRBJ2-7; the D call TRBD1 from the table was never checked on the DNA. Including both end residues, the CDR3 is 10 amino acids long. CDR3 sequence reads: CASSFRWAVG.

This clone was seen more than once but under ten times. The chain uses TRBV7-2 and TRBJ1-4; the D is unclear. V was pared by 3 bases and J by 3 bases, with 5 bases between. The CDR3 has 13 amino acids. CDR1 is SGHTA and CDR2 is FQGNSA in the germline V gene. DNA of the CDR3: TGTGCCAGCAGCTTGAACTCTAATGAAAAACTGTTTTTT. Its translation is CASSLNSNEKLFF.

This clone was found a few times. CDR3 in amino acids: CASSIDVPGGGNEQFF. CDR3 in DNA: TGTGCCAGTAGTATAGACGTCCCTGGGGGGGGCAATGAGCAGTTCTTC. J is TRBJ2-1 and V is TRBV19; 7 bases are a match to TRBD2. The CDR3 length is 16 residues. V lost 0 bases, J lost 6 bases, and 8 bases stayed unmatched. The germline V gene has CDR1 LNHDA and CDR2 SQIVND (reference sequence).

This chain joins TRBV6-6 and TRBJ1-4, with 9 positions matching TRBD1. The germline V gene encodes CDR1 MNHNY and CDR2 SVGAGI (reference sequence). CDR3 size: 15 residues. V was pared by 6 bases and J by 5 bases, with 7 bases of the junction left unmatched. The CDR3 protein is CASSRDRDKNEKLFF. The CDR3 nucleotides are TGTGCCAGCAGCAGGGACAGGGACAAGAATGAAAAACTGTTTTTT.

This clone was detected many times. The rearrangement links TRBV30 to TRBJ1-6, with D tentatively TRBD1 (6 bases). The germline V gene encodes CDR1 GTSNPN and CDR2 SVGIG (reference sequence). Between the trimmed V and J ends, which lost 5 bases and 6 bases, there was a span of 14 bases. This CDR3 has 14 amino acids. The CDR3 sequence is CAWQSGDTNSPLHF. The DNA of the CDR3 is TGTGCCTGGCAATCCGGGGACACTAATTCACCCCTCCACTTT.

The chain carries TRBV7-3 and TRBJ2-2; 8 nucleotides match TRBD2. Germline CDR1 is SGHTA and CDR2 is FQGTGA. V lost 4 bases, J lost 6 bases, and 4 bases stayed unmatched. The CDR3 has 14 residues. The CDR3 loop reads CASSSPGGPGELFF. DNA for the CDR3: TGTGCCAGCAGCTCCCCGGGGGGGCCCGGGGAGCTGTTTTTT. Supplemented by reference TRBV7-3 and TRBJ2-2, the full variable domain reads GAGVSQTPSNKVTEKGKYVELRCDPISGHTALYWYRQSLGQGPEFLIYFQGTGAADDSGLPNDRFFAVRPEGSVSTLKIQRTERGDSAVYLCASSSPGGPGELFFGEGSRLTVL.

This clone appeared once. The chain employs TRBV7-2 and TRBJ2-5; D ambiguous. CDR3 length: 14 residues. Trimming took 5 bases from V and 0 from J, leaving 10 bases between them. Germline loops: CDR1 SGHTA, CDR2 FQGNSA. The CDR3 spells CASSPREYQETQYF. Written as DNA, the CDR3 is TGTGCCAGCAGCCCGAGAGAGTACCAAGAGACCCAGTACTTC.

The genes are TRBV6-6 and TRBJ2-6, with D tentatively TRBD1 (6 bases). V dropped 7 bases and J dropped 0 bases, with 16 bases sitting between them. This CDR3 is built from 17 residues. The germline V gene encodes CDR1 MNHNY and CDR2 SVGAGI (reference sequence). CDR3: CASIRTAGNSGANVLTF. CDR3 DNA sequence: TGTGCCAGCATTCGGACAGCTGGTAACTCTGGGGCCAACGTCCTGACTTTC.

The V gene is TRBV19, the J gene TRBJ1-3, with D unclear. Between the trimmed V and J ends, which lost 7 bases and 2 bases, there was a span of 9 bases. The CDR3 covers 13 residues. The V gene's germline CDR1 is LNHDA and CDR2 SQIVND (reference sequence). The CDR3 region is CASTRVAGNTIYF. The CDR3, as DNA: TGTGCCAGTACTCGGGTCGCTGGAAACACCATATATTTT.

This clone was recorded only once. The chain carries TRBV7-9 and TRBJ2-7, with 10 bases fitting TRBD1. Germline V lookup: CDR1 SEHNR, CDR2 FQNEAQ (reference sequence). CDR3 size: 14 residues. The V and J ends lost 5 bases and 1 base, in that order; junction bases with no gene match: 2. CDR3 coding DNA: TGTGCCAGCAGCCCGGACAGGGGGTCCTACGAGCAGTACTTC. It is translated as CASSPDRGSYEQYF.

This chain links TRBV9 with TRBJ1-1, with TRBD1 matching over 9 bases. Trimming took 0 bases from V and 2 from J; bases not matched to a gene: 5. CDR1 is SGDLS and CDR2 is YYNGEE in the germline V gene. The length of the CDR3 is 16 residues. CDR3 sequence (DNA): TGTGCCAGCAGCGTAGGGGTGGGACAGGGAAACACTGAAGCTTTCTTT. Amino acid sequence: CASSVGVGQGNTEAFF.

There are many counts of this clone. The rearrangement joins TRBV10-1 to TRBJ1-1, with 10 positions matching TRBD1. From germline, CDR1 is WNHNN and CDR2 SYGVQD (reference sequence). J was trimmed by 3 bases and V by 0 bases; bases with no gene match: 1. CDR3 length: 15 residues. In nucleotides, the CDR3 is TGCGCCAGCAGTGAGTCGGGGACAGGGGACACTGAAGCTTTCTTT. This codes for CASSESGTGDTEAFF.

At least ten counts were recorded for this clone. The chain employs TRBV4-2 and TRBJ2-5; perhaps TRBD2 as D (7 bases). Trimming removed 4 bases at V and 0 bases at J, with 21 bases between. The CDR3 contains 18 residues. The germline V gene has CDR1 LGHNA and CDR2 YNFKEQ. The chain's CDR3 is CASSRARGGVNYQETQYF. The CDR3 nucleotides read TGTGCCAGCAGCCGTGCTAGGGGGGGAGTAAACTACCAAGAGACCCAGTACTTC.

The chain is built from TRBV7-2 and TRBJ2-5; D remains ambiguous. Germline loops: CDR1 SGHTA, CDR2 FQGNSA. The CDR3 totals 12 residues. Between the trimmed V and J ends, which lost 8 bases and 1 base, there was a span of 8 bases. Written as DNA, the CDR3 is TGTGCCAGCCACAGCATCCAAGAGACCCAGTACTTC. Translation gives CASHSIQETQYF.